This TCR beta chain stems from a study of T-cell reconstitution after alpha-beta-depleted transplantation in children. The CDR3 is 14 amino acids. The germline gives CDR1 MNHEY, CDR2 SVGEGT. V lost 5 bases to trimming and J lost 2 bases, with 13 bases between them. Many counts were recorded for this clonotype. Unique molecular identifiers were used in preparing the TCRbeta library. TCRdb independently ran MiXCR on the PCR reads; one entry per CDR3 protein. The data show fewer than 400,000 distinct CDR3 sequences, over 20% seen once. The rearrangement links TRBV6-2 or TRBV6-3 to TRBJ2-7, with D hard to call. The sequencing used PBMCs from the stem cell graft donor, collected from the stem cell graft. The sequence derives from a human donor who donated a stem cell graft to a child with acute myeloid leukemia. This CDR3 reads CASSPQAQAYEQYF. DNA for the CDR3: TGTGCCAGCAGTCCCCAGGCGCAAGCCTACGAGCAGTACTTC.